This T cell receptor (beta chain) is from a study of regulatory T cells in long-lasting Graves disease. Library construction for TCR beta used iRepertoire HTBI primers and Arm-PCR of CDR3 regions. TCRdb reprocessed the multiplex PCR reads via MiXCR and lists one record per CDR3 protein. The sample contains about 470,000 distinct CDR3 sequences, more than 13% of which appear only once. Only a few counts were recorded for this clonotype. In germline, CDR1 is ENHRY, CDR2 SYGVKD. V was cut by 6 bases and J by 2 bases, with 16 bases left in between. The CDR3 extends over 15 amino acids. Noted time point: newly diagnosed GD, antithyroid drugs for less than 3 months. RNA from PBMCs was the source of the TCR library. The sample was also reused in another study, on T cells in Graves' hyperthyroidism and ophthalmopathy.

V usage is TRBV10-3 and J usage is TRBJ2-5; D ambiguous. The starting material was peripheral blood mononuclear cells (PBMCs), obtained at new diagnosis, from a patient treated with antithyroid drugs. This TCR came from a woman in her twenties or thirties with Graves disease. The CDR3: CAISGVQTSQETQYF. CDR3 coding DNA: TGTGCCATCAGCGGAGTTCAAACCAGTCAAGAGACCCAGTACTTC.